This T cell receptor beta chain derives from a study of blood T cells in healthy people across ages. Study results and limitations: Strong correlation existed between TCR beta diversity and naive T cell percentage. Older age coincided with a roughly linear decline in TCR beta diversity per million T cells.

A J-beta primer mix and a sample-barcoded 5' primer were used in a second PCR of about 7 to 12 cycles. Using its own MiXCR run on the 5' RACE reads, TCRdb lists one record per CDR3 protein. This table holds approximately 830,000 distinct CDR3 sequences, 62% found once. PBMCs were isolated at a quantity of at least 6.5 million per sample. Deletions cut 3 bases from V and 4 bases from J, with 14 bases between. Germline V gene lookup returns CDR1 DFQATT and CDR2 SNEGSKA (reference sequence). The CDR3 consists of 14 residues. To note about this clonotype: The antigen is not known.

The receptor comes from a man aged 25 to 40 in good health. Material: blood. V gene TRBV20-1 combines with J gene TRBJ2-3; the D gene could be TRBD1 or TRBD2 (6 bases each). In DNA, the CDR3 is TGCAGTGCTAGTCGGGGGCAGTCCGCAGATACGCAGTATTTT. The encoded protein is CSASRGQSADTQYF.